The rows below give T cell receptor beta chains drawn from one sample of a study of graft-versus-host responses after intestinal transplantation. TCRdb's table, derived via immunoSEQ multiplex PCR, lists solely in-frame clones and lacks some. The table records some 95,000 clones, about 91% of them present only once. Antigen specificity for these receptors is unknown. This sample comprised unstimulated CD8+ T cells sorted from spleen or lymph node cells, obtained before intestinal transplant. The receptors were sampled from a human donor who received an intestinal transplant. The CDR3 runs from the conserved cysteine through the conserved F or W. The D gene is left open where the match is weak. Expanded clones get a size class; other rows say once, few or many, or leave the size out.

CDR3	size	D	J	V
CASSWGLGNIQYF	NA	TRBD2	TRBJ2-4	TRBV5-4
CASSFLPNTEAFF	NA	NA	TRBJ1-1	TRBV6-1
CAWNMGPGTEAFF	NA	NA	TRBJ1-1	TRBV30
CASSDSWVAAYNEQFF	NA	NA	TRBJ2-1	TRBV6-4
CASSGGAGEKLFF	NA	NA	TRBJ1-4	TRBV7-6
CASSVRTGGAVDEQFF	once	TRBD1	TRBJ2-1	TRBV11-2
CASTQDIDEQYF	NA	NA	TRBJ2-7	TRBV6-6
CASSSSGTEETQYF	NA	TRBD1	TRBJ2-5	TRBV7-9
CASSSRGIIHHNEKLFF	NA	NA	TRBJ1-4	TRBV7-9
CASSPDFTHANNSPLHF	NA	NA	TRBJ1-6	TRBV9
CASSQERSTDTQYF	NA	NA	TRBJ2-3	TRBV4-2
CSAAQGPEQYF	NA	NA	TRBJ2-7	TRBV20-1
CASSLSRTYEQYF	NA	NA	TRBJ2-7	TRBV7-6
CASSPHLRWSGWNEQFF	once	NA	TRBJ2-1	TRBV4-1
CSAQTGAGTEAFF	few	TRBD1	TRBJ1-1	TRBV29-1
CASSYPGQLSAYEQYF	NA	TRBD1	TRBJ2-7	TRBV6-6
CASSIGGLAGYEQYF	NA	TRBD2	TRBJ2-7	TRBV19
CASSIVLDRNYGYTF	NA	NA	TRBJ1-2	TRBV19
CAWEQGLGDEQYF	NA	TRBD1	TRBJ2-7	TRBV30
CASSEGGTEAFF	NA	NA	TRBJ1-1	TRBV2
CASSIGTGGHNEQFF	NA	TRBD1	TRBJ2-1	TRBV19
CASSLDPRDRGQYF	NA	TRBD1	TRBJ2-7	TRBV7-9
CAWSVISGGEQFF	NA	TRBD2	TRBJ2-1	TRBV30
CASSQGTGGGEKLFF	NA	TRBD1	TRBJ1-4	TRBV4-3
CASSEWSGSYEQYF	NA	TRBD2	TRBJ2-7	TRBV2
CASSYSPGQGKDTQYF	NA	TRBD1	TRBJ2-3	TRBV4-1
CASSQTPGGGDTEAFF	NA	NA	TRBJ1-1	TRBV11-2
CASSEDRGYEQYF	NA	TRBD1	TRBJ2-7	TRBV4-1
CASSQGTGGSQPQHF	few	TRBD1	TRBJ1-5	TRBV4-3
CASSSRVGSNTEAFF	NA	NA	TRBJ1-1	TRBV11-2
CASSLVYGGLGKFF	NA	NA	TRBJ2-1	TRBV5-1
CASSLASVSDRQFTGELFF	NA	NA	TRBJ2-2	TRBV5-4
CASSIGSATQYF	NA	NA	TRBJ2-3	TRBV19
CASSIQPGLLSYEQYF	NA	TRBD2	NA	TRBV19
CASSLAGVHEQYF	NA	NA	TRBJ2-7	TRBV5-8
CASSIRTGGNNSPLHF	few	TRBD1	TRBJ1-6	TRBV19
CASSIQGRGSPLHF	NA	NA	TRBJ1-6	TRBV19
CASSVGSGRVYEQYF	NA	TRBD2	TRBJ2-7	TRBV2
CASSPRDRSSYEQYF	NA	TRBD1	TRBJ2-7	TRBV4-2
CASSDRGGGTDTQYF	NA	TRBD1	TRBJ2-3	TRBV6-5
CASSPNTRLAGRYNEQFF	NA	TRBD2	TRBJ2-1	TRBV14
CASSLSLGGATEAFF	NA	NA	TRBJ1-1	TRBV27
CASSEDRSYTDTQYF	once	TRBD1	TRBJ2-3	TRBV5-1
CASSIRQGRTYEQYF	NA	TRBD1	TRBJ2-7	TRBV27
CASSYSPGAEQFF	NA	NA	TRBJ2-1	TRBV6-5